These 5 T cell receptor beta chains were all obtained from the same sample, sequenced in a study of shared clonotypes between healthy human individuals. Profiled with immunoSEQ multiplex PCR; TCRdb holds only in-frame clones, not every one. Of around 500,000 clones listed, 81% are singletons. What was sequenced was PBMCs. Every receptor here comes from a woman in her forties in good health. Some clones in this sample may be carry-over from other donors' samples.

This clone was picked up a small number of times. This chain joins TRBV19 and TRBJ1-5; weak D call: TRBD1 (5 bases). This CDR3 region has 12 residues. Per germline, CDR1 LNHDA and CDR2 SQIVND (reference sequence). Trimming left V 4 bases short and J 6 bases short, with 7 bases between. The CDR3 coding sequence is TGTGCCAGTAGTACGGACATTCAGCCCCAGCATTTT. Translated, it gives CASSTDIQPQHF.

This sequence joins TRBV19 and TRBJ2-1; D is perhaps TRBD2 (6 bases). CDR1 LNHDA and CDR2 SQIVND come from the germline V gene (reference sequence). CDR3 size: 16 residues. The V and J ends lost 6 bases and 2 bases respectively, with 17 bases between them. The CDR3 DNA reads TGTGCCAGTAGGAGGGTGGGGGACTCTACCTACAATGAGCAGTTCTTC. Translating it yields CASRRVGDSTYNEQFF.

The V call is TRBV29-1, the J call TRBJ2-1, with 8 bases lining up with TRBD1. The V and J ends lost 5 bases and 10 bases, in that order; junction bases with no gene match: 4. The germline gives CDR1 SQVTM, CDR2 ANQGSEA. CDR3 size: 11 residues. CDR3: CSVLTGVEQFF. As DNA, the CDR3 is TGCAGCGTTTTGACAGGGGTCGAGCAGTTCTTC.

V usage is TRBV6-5 and J usage is TRBJ2-1; D possibly corresponds to TRBD1 (5 bases). In germline, CDR1 is MNHEY, CDR2 SVGAGI. V was pared by 2 bases and J by 1 base, with 9 bases between. The CDR3 consists of 15 residues. Here the CDR3 DNA reads TGTGCCAGCAGTTACGCTGACAGTTCCTACAATGAGCAGTTCTTC. Encoded protein: CASSYADSSYNEQFF.

This clone turned up a few times. The DNA of the CDR3 is TGTGCCAGCAGCTACCGACTAGCGGGAGGTTTTCAAGAGACCCAGTACTTC. Amino acid sequence: CASSYRLAGGFQETQYF. The rearrangement uses TRBV11-2 and TRBJ2-5; 13 positions agree with TRBD2. The V segment lost 4 bases and the J segment 2 bases; nucleotides outside the gene matches: 7. The V gene's germline CDR1 is SGHAT and CDR2 FQNNGV. The CDR3 is made up of 17 amino acids.